This T cell receptor beta chain was captured in a study of a mutant IDH1 vaccine in newly diagnosed glioma (dated by TCRdb to the early 2020s). With regard to the full study: Vaccination started 4-6 weeks after radiotherapy alone, or was given together with temozolomide cycles in the groups whose treatment included chemotherapy. Of the 32 patients who were treated, around 60% were male and roughly 40% were female, and the mean age was around 40 years. Before enrollment, most patients had been given radiochemotherapy with temozolomide as standard therapy, while the rest had received either radiotherapy alone or temozolomide alone. The week-35 safety follow-up was designated visit V12, and the week-47 end of study was designated visit V13. Peripheral blood was collected at six visits: V03 (baseline), V05, V07, V10, V12 and V13. For exploratory analyses, around 26 treated patients had longitudinal TCRB deep sequencing done wherever samples were available. Findings and caveats that apply to the study as a whole: Pseudoprogression appeared unrelated to alterations in the top peripheral T cell clonotypes detected by TCRB sequencing. According to the authors, sample limitations meant that analyses of patient blood samples could not be reproduced. Vaccine-induced immune responses across multiple MHC alleles were detected in over 85% of patients. Selection of PBMC samples for TCRB deep sequencing was based on availability.

Receptor amplification or capture employed the immunoSEQ multiplex PCR assay. The hsTCRB Kit was used according to the manufacturer's protocol to amplify rearranged TCR beta chain sequences. An Illumina MiSeq was used to sequence the TCRB libraries. Per the original workflow: The proprietary platform of the kit vendor was used for demultiplexing, trimming and gene mapping. As stored in TCRdb, this immuneACCESS dataset retains in-frame rearrangements with V and J assigned. A fraction of the clones does not appear; measured against another copy, unresolved V genes explain less than half of the discrepancy, and the remainder lacks a known reason. That table gives V, J and clone size, and the DNA gave D and trimming. A total of 30,000 or so clones appear in this sample, roughly 77% of them only once. The top ten clonotypes cover approximately 2.9% of the sample. The CDR3 measures 14 amino acids from cysteine to phenylalanine. Just the 42-base CDR3 DNA is kept, in frame starting at base 1. V is clipped by 4 bases and J by 5 bases, and the sequence between their germline boundaries is 14 bases long. Sequences LGHNT (CDR1) and FRNRAP (CDR2) are obtained from the germline V gene.

What the time point label conveys for this sample: week 35, safety follow-up. A 20-mer mutant IDH1 peptide at 300 micrograms in Montanide made up each vaccine dose, which was injected subcutaneously together with topical imiquimod. Patients received eight vaccinations in weeks 1, 3, 5, 7, 11, 15, 19 and 23, corresponding to visits V03 through V10. Donors had newly diagnosed WHO grade 3 or 4 IDH1-mutant astrocytomas with loss of nuclear ATRX. The samples were drawn from NOA16, a multicentre, single-arm, open-label phase I trial in Germany that tested a mutant IDH1 peptide vaccine in humans for the first time. The DNeasy Blood and Tissue Kit was used to extract genomic DNA from EDTA blood for TCRB sequencing. Concerning this clone: It lacks a known antigen. No base qualities exist here, and no much larger clone lies one base off it.

This chain joins TRBV12-5 to TRBJ2-5, with the D gene uncertain. This TCR came from a man aged 35 to 55 with glioma. Some clones in this sample may be carry-over from other donors' samples. The material sequenced was PBMCs, taken from a glioma patient whose treatment included an IDH1 peptide vaccine. This receptor has the CDR3 CASGSPLGTETQYF. The base sequence is TGTGCTAGTGGTTCCCCCCTGGGAACCGAGACCCAGTACTTC.